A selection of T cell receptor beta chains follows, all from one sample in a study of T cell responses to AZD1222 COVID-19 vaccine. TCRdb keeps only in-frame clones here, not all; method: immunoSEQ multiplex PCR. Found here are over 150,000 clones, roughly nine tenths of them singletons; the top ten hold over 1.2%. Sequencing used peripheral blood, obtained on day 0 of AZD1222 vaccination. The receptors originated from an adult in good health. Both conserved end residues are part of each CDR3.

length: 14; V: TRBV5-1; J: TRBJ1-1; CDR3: CASVSTTGNTEAFF
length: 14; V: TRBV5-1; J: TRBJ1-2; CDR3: CASSDKGAGYGYTF
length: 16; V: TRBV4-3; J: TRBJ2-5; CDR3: CASSQAVGTVQETQYF
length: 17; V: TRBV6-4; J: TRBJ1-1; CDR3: CASRTLGQGGPNTEAFF
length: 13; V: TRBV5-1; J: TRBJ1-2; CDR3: CASSLEENYGYTF
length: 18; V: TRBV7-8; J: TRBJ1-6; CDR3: CASSFGDRGSTYNSPLHF
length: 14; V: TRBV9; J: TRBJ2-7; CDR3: CASSVGVNAIEQYF
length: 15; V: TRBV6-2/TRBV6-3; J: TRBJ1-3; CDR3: CASSYWGGDGNTIYF
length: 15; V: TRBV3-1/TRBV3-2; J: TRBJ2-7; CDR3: CASSPRDRVAYEQYF
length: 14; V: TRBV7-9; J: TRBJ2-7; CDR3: CASSVPGGTYEQYF
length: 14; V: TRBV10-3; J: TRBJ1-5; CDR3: CAISDRDSQSAQHF
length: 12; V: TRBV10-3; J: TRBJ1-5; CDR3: CAIGSDNQPQHF
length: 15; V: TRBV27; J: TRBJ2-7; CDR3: CASSLRGTNSYEQYF
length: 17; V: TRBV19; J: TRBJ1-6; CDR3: CASSIDLRSSNNSPLHF
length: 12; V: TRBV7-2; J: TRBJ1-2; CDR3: CASSFLVYGYTF
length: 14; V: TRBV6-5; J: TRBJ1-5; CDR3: CASSSQGAREPQHF
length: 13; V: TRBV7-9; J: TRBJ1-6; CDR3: CASSPGQGAPLHF
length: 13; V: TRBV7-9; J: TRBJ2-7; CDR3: CASSSGPSVEQYF
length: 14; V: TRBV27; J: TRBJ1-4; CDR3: CASSLSGVNEKLFF
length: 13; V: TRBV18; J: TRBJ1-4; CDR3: CASSGRTNEKLFF
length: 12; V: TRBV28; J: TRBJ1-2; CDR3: CATFRGDYGYTF
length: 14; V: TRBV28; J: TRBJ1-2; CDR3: CASTTGRGVDGYTF
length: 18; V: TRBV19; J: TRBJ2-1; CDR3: CASSMRLAGAPSYNEQFF
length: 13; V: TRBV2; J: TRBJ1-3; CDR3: CASIPDSGNTIYF
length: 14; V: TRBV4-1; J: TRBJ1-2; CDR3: CASSQVAGGRGYTF
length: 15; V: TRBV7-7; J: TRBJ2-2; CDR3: CASSLPAGGPGELFF
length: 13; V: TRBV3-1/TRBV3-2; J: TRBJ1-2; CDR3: CASSPKLYYGYTF
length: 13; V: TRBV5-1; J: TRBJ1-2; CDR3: CASSSTGKVGYTF
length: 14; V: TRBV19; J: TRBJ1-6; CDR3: CASRSTGTNSPLHF
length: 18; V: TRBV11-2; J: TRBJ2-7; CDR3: CASSLDGLAGGPPYEQYF
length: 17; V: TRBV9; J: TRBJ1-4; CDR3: CASSPRGGVATNEKLFF
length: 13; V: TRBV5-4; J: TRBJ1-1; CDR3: CASSFQRNTEAFF
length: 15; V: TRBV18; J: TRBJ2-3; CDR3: CASSPLAGSTDTQYF
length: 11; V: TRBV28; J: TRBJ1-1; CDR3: CASSLHTEAFF
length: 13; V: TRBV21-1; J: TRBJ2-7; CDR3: CASSRRWTDEQYF
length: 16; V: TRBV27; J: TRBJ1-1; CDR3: CASKGRGLLWRTEAFF
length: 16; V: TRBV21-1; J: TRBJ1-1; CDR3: CASSKEPSTGNTEAFF
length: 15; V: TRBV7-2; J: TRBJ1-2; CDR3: CASSLGDGLNYGYTF